The 10 T cell receptor beta chains presented below share a single source sample, sequenced in a study of identical twins (dated by TCRdb to the mid-2010s). Libraries were constructed by 5' RACE. The instrument was an Illumina HiSeq 2000. TCRdb redid the processing of the public reads, applying fastp at Q25 and MiXCR, and retained in-frame beta chains. Every distinct CDR3 protein forms one entry, paired with its most common genes and DNA. The sample yields 250,000 or so distinct CDR3 sequences; 6.5% to 9% were counted once. In total, the top ten clones hold around 5% of the sample. This sample also appeared in a second study, on yellow fever vaccine responses in identical twins.

The sequencing sample was made of CD8+ T cells sorted from blood. The receptors derive from a woman younger than 35 in good health.

This clonotype was observed many times. The chain has TRBV6-5 and TRBJ2-1; D may be TRBD2 (5 bases). The ends were cut back, 2 bases at V and 6 bases at J, with 14 bases in the middle. This CDR3 is built from 15 residues. In germline, CDR1 is MNHEY, CDR2 SVGAGI. This CDR3 is CASSYGSTAGNEQFF. The CDR3 DNA is TGTGCCAGCAGTTACGGCTCGACGGCGGGCAATGAGCAGTTCTTC.

This clonotype was recorded a few times. The chain combines TRBV3-1 with TRBJ2-7, with 10 bases lining up with TRBD2. The CDR3 contains 16 residues. Germline loops: CDR1 LGHDT, CDR2 YNNKEL (reference sequence). The V gene end was trimmed by 2 bases and the J gene end by 2 bases; junction bases not matched to a gene: 6. The chain's CDR3 is CASSQHSGRFPYEQYF. In DNA, the CDR3 is TGTGCCAGCAGCCAACATAGCGGGAGGTTCCCCTACGAGCAGTACTTC.

This clonotype came up a few times. The chain joins TRBV7-9 to TRBJ2-2; the match to TRBD2 covers 11 bases. Germline trimming cut 4 bases from V and 2 bases from J; bases unmatched to any gene: 3. Germline loops: CDR1 SEHNR, CDR2 FQNEAQ (reference sequence). CDR3 length equals 16 residues. The CDR3 coding sequence is TGTGCCAGCAGCTCTAGCGGGAGGAGTAACACCGGGGAGCTGTTTTTT. Residues: CASSSSGRSNTGELFF.

This clonotype has a count of ten or more. V usage is TRBV5-1 and J usage is TRBJ2-2; D unclear. CDR1 and CDR2 (germline): SGHRS, YFSETQ. With 0 bases removed from V and 4 bases from J, the gap between germline ends came to 13 bases. This CDR3 contains 16 residues. CDR3 nucleotides: TGCGCCAGCAGCTTGGATGGCCCCTTGCCCACCGGGGAGCTGTTTTTT. This encodes CASSLDGPLPTGELFF.

This clonotype was found a few times. The chain joins TRBV4-1 to TRBJ2-3, with D perhaps matching TRBD2 (6 bases). Germline values: CDR1 MGHRA, CDR2 YSYEKL. There are 12 residues in the CDR3. V was pared by 6 bases and J by 3 bases, with 7 bases between. The CDR3 region has the DNA TGCGCCAGCAGGGCGGGAACAGATACGCAGTATTTT. Its translation: CASRAGTDTQYF.

The rearrangement joins TRBV28 to TRBJ2-5; TRBD1 might be the D (6 bases). This CDR3 contains 15 residues. V lost 7 bases and J 2 bases, leaving 17 bases between the germline ends. Germline assignment: CDR1 MDHEN and CDR2 SYDVKM. CDR3 sequence reads: CASTGVGAVQETQYF. In nucleotides, the CDR3 is TGTGCCAGCACAGGGGTAGGGGCAGTTCAAGAGACCCAGTACTTC.

This clonotype turned up a few times. This chain joins TRBV13 and TRBJ2-1, with 9 bases fitting TRBD2. CDR1 and CDR2 (germline): PRHDT, FYEKMQ (reference sequence). Trimming at V came to 2 bases and at J to 12 bases, leaving 14 bases not matched to a gene. This CDR3 has 16 residues. The CDR3 sequence is CASSLFAGLAARGQFF. The CDR3 coding sequence is TGTGCCAGCAGCTTATTTGCGGGACTAGCTGCTAGGGGGCAGTTCTTC.

This clonotype came up many times. This sequence joins TRBV7-9 and TRBJ2-2, with a possible D match to TRBD1 (5 bases). V was trimmed by 7 bases and J by 6 bases, leaving 9 bases between them. The V gene's germline CDR1 is SEHNR and CDR2 FQNEAQ (reference sequence). This CDR3 comprises 12 residues. Here the CDR3 DNA reads TGTGCCAGCACCAGGGCCCCCGGGGAGCTGTTTTTT. Its protein is CASTRAPGELFF.

The chain is built from TRBV27 and TRBJ2-3, with TRBD2 matching over 9 bases. CDR1 MNHEY and CDR2 SMNVEV come from the germline V gene (reference sequence). The CDR3 sequence is 17 residues long. Trimming took 4 bases from V and 0 from J; bases not matched to a gene: 8. The CDR3, as DNA: TGTGCCAGCAGTTCCTTCCGACTAGCGGTTAGCACAGATACGCAGTATTTT. Translation gives CASSSFRLAVSTDTQYF.

The chain carries TRBV7-7 and TRBJ2-5; weak D call: TRBD2 (5 bases). The CDR3 has 15 residues. V was trimmed by 2 bases and J by 4 bases, leaving 14 bases between them. Germline CDR1 and CDR2: SSHAT and FNYEAQ (reference sequence). The CDR3 spells CASSLRGFRGETQYF. CDR3 coding DNA: TGTGCCAGCAGCTTACGGGGTTTTAGAGGAGAGACCCAGTACTTC.